This entry lists 12 T cell receptor beta chains sequenced from one sample in a study of blood T cell repertoires in COVID-19. Measured with immunoSEQ multiplex PCR; TCRdb has only the in-frame clones, and not every one. The sample lists 43,000 or so clones; approximately 86% were seen once. Specimen: peripheral blood. The receptors derive from a man in his fifties or sixties with active COVID-19.

The chain uses TRBV29-1 and TRBJ1-5, with TRBD1 matching 8 bases. The germline V gene encodes CDR1 SQVTM and CDR2 ANQGSEA. This CDR3 has 13 amino acids. J lost 9 bases, V lost 7 bases, and 11 bases had no gene match. The CDR3 region has the DNA TGCAGCGCTAAAGACACAGGGGGGGGGCCCCAGCATTTT. Translated: CSAKDTGGGPQHF.

This clone was counted once. The chain has TRBV19 and TRBJ1-1; 7 bases align to TRBD1. Unmatched junction bases numbered 8, after V lost 5 bases and J lost 5 bases. This CDR3 region has 14 residues. Germline V gene data show CDR1 as LNHDA and CDR2 as SQIVND (reference sequence). CDR3 nucleotide sequence: TGTGCCAGTAGTTACAGGGGATCGAGTACTGAAGCTTTCTTT. Translated: CASSYRGSSTEAFF.

The chain has TRBV5-5 and TRBJ2-7; 9 bases match TRBD2. The germline V gene encodes CDR1 SGHKS and CDR2 YYEKEE (reference sequence). The CDR3 is 15 amino acids. V lost 4 bases, J lost 3 bases, and 8 bases stayed unmatched. The CDR3 DNA is TGTGCCAGCAGCCGGGCAGCGGGGGGCGTCTACGAGCAGTACTTC. Amino acid sequence: CASSRAAGGVYEQYF.

This clone was seen once. The rearrangement joins TRBV5-6 to TRBJ1-5, with D possibly matching TRBD1 (5 bases). Trimming pared 6 bases from V and 2 bases from J, leaving 15 bases between. CDR1 SGHDT and CDR2 YYEEEE come from the germline V gene. There are 15 residues in the CDR3. As DNA, the CDR3 is TGTGCCAGCACCCCGGTGGGGGGGGGCAATCAGCCCCAGCATTTT. It yields the protein CASTPVGGGNQPQHF.

The CDR3 protein is CASSTQDSNQPQHF. The CDR3 DNA reads TGCGCCAGCAGTACTCAGGATAGCAATCAGCCCCAGCATTTT. This rearrangement joins TRBV4-1 to TRBJ1-5; D is unclear. CDR3 length: 14 amino acids. The germline V and J ends were trimmed by 6 bases and 0 bases, with 9 bases remaining between them. CDR1 is MGHRA and CDR2 is YSYEKL in the germline V gene.

The chain uses TRBV7-6 and TRBJ1-3; tentative D call: TRBD1 (6 bases). V was pared by 5 bases and J by 2 bases, with 13 bases between. This CDR3 has 15 residues. Germline loops: CDR1 SGHVS, CDR2 FNYEAQ. CDR3 bases: TGTGCCAGCAGCCAAATCCAGGGGACTGGAAACACCATATATTTT. The encoded protein is CASSQIQGTGNTIYF.

The chain has TRBV7-3 and TRBJ2-2; a possible D gene is TRBD1 (5 bases). Trimming cost V 2 bases and J 3 bases, with 10 bases left between them. Germline lookup yields CDR1 SGHTA and CDR2 FQGTGA. The CDR3 is 15 residues long. The CDR3 DNA is TGTGCCAGCAGCTTAGCCCAGGGCGACACCGGGGAGCTGTTTTTT. Translating gives CASSLAQGDTGELFF.

This chain joins TRBV6-2 or TRBV6-3 and TRBJ2-5; 7 nucleotides agree with TRBD2. The J segment lost 3 bases and the V segment lost 2 bases, leaving 9 bases of the junction unmatched. The germline gives CDR1 MNHEY, CDR2 SVGEGT. The CDR3 has 16 residues. The CDR3 bases are TGTGCCAGCAGTTACGCATTAGGTACTAGCGAAGAGACCCAGTACTTC. Translating gives CASSYALGTSEETQYF.

The chain links TRBV7-2 to TRBJ1-2, with D perhaps TRBD1 (6 bases). The germline CDR1 and CDR2 sequences are SGHTA and FQGNSA. The CDR3 runs to 15 residues. V lost 1 base to trimming and J lost 4 bases, with 13 bases between them. In nucleotides, the CDR3 is TGTGCCAGCAGCTTAGAATTGGGAGGGGGCTATGGCTACACCTTC. Translating it yields CASSLELGGGYGYTF.

The J gene is TRBJ1-3, the V gene TRBV28; D is unclear. CDR1 MDHEN and CDR2 SYDVKM come from the germline V gene. Deletions cut 6 bases from V and 7 bases from J, with 22 bases between. CDR3 length: 16 amino acids. The CDR3 is CASRPPSLGAVNTIYF. Written as DNA, the CDR3 is TGTGCCAGCAGACCACCCTCCCTCGGTGCTGTGAACACCATATATTTT.

This sequence joins TRBV29-1 and TRBJ1-1, with D tentatively TRBD1 (6 bases). CDR1 and CDR2 (germline): SQVTM, ANQGSEA. Trimming left V 2 bases short and J 4 bases short, with 8 bases between. This CDR3 is 12 amino acids long. This CDR3 is CSVEQGSTEAFF. The DNA for the CDR3 is TGCAGCGTTGAACAGGGGAGCACTGAAGCTTTCTTT.

The chain carries TRBV4-2 and TRBJ2-1, with D possibly being TRBD2 (7 bases). V lost 3 bases and J lost 3, with 21 bases in between. This CDR3 has 18 residues. CDR1 is LGHNA, CDR2 YNFKEQ, per germline. The CDR3 loop reads CASSQDRDWGGRYNEQFF. As DNA, the CDR3 is TGTGCCAGCAGCCAGGACCGCGATTGGGGGGGCCGCTACAATGAGCAGTTCTTC.